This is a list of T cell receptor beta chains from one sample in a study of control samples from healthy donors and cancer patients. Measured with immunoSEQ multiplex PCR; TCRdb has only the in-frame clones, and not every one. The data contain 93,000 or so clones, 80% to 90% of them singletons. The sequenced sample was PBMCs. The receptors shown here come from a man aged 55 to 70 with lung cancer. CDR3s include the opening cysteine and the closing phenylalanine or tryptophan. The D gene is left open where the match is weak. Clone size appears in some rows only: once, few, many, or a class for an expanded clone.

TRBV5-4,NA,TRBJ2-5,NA,TGTGCCAGCAGCTCTCCAGGGGGGGGAGGGTTGCAAGAGACCCAGTACTTC,CASSSPGGGGLQETQYF
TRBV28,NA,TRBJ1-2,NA,TGTGCCAGCAGTTTGGTAGGGTATGGCTACACCTTC,CASSLVGYGYTF
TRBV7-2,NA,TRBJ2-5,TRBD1,TGTGCCAGCAGCTTACTGGGACAGGGGGCCGAGACCCAGTACTTC,CASSLLGQGAETQYF
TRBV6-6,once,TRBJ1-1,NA,TGTGCCAGCAGTTCCCTTACCACGAACACTGAAGCTTTCTTT,CASSSLTTNTEAFF
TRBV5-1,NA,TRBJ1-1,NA,TGCGCCAGCAGCTTGGTCAGTACGAACACTGAAGCTTTCTTT,CASSLVSTNTEAFF
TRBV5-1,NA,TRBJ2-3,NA,TGCGCCAGCAGCTCCCAGGGACGCGACACAGATACGCAGTATTTT,CASSSQGRDTDTQYF
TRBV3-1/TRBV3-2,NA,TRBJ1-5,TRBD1,TGTGCCAGCAGCCCATCACAGGGGGCGATGAGCAATCAGCCCCAGCATTTT,CASSPSQGAMSNQPQHF
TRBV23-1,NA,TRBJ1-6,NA,TGCGCCAGCAGTCTCCGGGCCAGGAACGATAATTCACCCCTCCACTTT,CASSLRARNDNSPLHF
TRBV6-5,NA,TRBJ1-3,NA,TGTGCCAGCAGTTACTCGTGGAATGGAAACACCATATATTTT,CASSYSWNGNTIYF
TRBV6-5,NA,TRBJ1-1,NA,TGTGCCAGCAGGGAGGGACCCGTGAACACTGAAGCTTTCTTT,CASREGPVNTEAFF
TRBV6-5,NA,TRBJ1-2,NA,TGTGCCAGCAGTTACGCCTACCGATTGGGCTACACCTTC,CASSYAYRLGYTF
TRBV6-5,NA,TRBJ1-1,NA,TGTGCCAGCAGTTACAACTCGGGCACTGAAGCTTTCTTT,CASSYNSGTEAFF
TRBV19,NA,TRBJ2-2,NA,TGTGCCAGTAGTATCCCCCTAGGATTGACCGGGGAGCTGTTTTTT,CASSIPLGLTGELFF
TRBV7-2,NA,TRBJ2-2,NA,TGTGCCAGCAGCTCGTTCACCGGGGAGCTGTTTTTT,CASSSFTGELFF
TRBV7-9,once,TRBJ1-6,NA,TGTGCCAGCAGCCCGCAATCAGGACAGCATTCACCCCTCCACTTT,CASSPQSGQHSPLHF
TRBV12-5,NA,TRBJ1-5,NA,TGTGCTAGTGGTTTGGTACCGGACGGGAGTGAGGCCATTGGCAATCAGCCCCAGCATTTT,CASGLVPDGSEAIGNQPQHF
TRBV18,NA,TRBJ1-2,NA,TGTGCCAGCTCACCACCGAACTATGGCTACACCTTC,CASSPPNYGYTF
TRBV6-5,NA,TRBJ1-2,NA,TGTGCCAGCAGCCGAGACGGATACTATGGCTACACCTTC,CASSRDGYYGYTF